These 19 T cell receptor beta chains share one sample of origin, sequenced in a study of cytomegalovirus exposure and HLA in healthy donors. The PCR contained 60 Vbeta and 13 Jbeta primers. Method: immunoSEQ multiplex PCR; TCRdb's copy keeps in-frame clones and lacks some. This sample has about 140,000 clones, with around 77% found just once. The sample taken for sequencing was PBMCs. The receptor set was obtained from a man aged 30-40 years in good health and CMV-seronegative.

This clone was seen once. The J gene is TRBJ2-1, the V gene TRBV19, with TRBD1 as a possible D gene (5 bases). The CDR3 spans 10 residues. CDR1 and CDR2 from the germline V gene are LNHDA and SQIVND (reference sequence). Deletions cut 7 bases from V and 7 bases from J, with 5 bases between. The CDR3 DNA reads TGTGCCAGTAAGGGGAATGAGCAGTTCTTC. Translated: CASKGNEQFF.

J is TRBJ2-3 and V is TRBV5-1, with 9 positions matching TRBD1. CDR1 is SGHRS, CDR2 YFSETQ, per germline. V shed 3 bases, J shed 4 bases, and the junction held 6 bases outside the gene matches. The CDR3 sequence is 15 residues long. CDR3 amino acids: CASSYNRGPSDTQYF. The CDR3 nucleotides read TGCGCCAGCAGCTATAACAGGGGGCCGTCAGATACGCAGTATTTT.

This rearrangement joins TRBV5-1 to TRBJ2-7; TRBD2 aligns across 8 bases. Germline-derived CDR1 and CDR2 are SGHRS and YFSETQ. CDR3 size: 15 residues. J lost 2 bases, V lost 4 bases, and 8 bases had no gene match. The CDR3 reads CASSGFPGGPYEQYF. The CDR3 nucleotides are TGCGCCAGCAGCGGGTTTCCGGGAGGGCCCTACGAGCAGTACTTC.

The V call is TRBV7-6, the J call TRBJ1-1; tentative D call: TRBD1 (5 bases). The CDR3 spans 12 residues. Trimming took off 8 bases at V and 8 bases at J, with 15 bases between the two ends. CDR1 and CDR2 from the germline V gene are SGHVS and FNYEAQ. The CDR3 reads CASGKVEGEAFF. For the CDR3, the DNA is TGTGCCAGCGGCAAAGTGGAGGGGGAAGCTTTCTTT.

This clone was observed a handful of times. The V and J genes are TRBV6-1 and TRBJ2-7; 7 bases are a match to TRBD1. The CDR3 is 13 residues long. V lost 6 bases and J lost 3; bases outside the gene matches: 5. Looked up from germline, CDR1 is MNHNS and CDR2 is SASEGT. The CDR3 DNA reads TGTGCCAGCAGCGAGACAGGGAACTACGAGCAGTACTTC. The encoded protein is CASSETGNYEQYF.

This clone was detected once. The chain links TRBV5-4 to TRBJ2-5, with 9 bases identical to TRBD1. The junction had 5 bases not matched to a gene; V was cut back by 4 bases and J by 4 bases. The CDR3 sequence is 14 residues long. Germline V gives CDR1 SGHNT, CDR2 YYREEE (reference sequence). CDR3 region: CASSAYRGRETQYF. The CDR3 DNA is TGTGCCAGCAGCGCTTACAGGGGGCGAGAGACCCAGTACTTC.

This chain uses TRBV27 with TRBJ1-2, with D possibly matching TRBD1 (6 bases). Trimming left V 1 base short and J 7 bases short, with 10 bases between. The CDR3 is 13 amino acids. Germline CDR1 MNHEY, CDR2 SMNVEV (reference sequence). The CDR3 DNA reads TGTGCCAGCAGTTTATTTCGGGACACTGGCTACACCTTC. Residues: CASSLFRDTGYTF.

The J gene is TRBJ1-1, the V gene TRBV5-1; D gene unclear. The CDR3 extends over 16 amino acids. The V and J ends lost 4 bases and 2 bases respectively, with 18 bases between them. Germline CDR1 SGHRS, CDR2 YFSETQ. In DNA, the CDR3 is TGCGCCAGCAGCCTCGGACTGGGAAACTCTAACACTGAAGCTTTCTTT. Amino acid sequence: CASSLGLGNSNTEAFF.

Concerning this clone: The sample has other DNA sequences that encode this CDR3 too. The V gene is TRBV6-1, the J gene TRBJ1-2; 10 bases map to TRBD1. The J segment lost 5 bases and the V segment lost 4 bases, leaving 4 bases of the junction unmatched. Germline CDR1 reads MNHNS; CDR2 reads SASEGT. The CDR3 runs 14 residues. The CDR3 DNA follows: TGTGCCAGCAGTGGACAGGGGGCTGGGTATGGCTACACCTTC. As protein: CASSGQGAGYGYTF.

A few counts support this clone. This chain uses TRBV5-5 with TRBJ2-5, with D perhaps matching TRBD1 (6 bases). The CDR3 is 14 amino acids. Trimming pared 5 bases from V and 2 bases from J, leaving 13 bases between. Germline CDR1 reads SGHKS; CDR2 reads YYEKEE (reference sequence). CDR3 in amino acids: CASSRKGEQETQYF. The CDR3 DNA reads TGTGCCAGCAGTCGAAAGGGGGAACAAGAGACCCAGTACTTC.

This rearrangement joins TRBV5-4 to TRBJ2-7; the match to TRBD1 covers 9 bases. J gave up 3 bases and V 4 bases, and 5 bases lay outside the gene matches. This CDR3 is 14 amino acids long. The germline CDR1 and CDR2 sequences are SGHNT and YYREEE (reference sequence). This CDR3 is CASSPTGGFYEQYF. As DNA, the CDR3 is TGTGCCAGCAGCCCGACAGGGGGTTTCTACGAGCAGTACTTC.

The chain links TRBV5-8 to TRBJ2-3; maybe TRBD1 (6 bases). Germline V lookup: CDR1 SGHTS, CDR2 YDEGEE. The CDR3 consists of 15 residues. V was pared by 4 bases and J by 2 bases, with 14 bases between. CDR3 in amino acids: CASSLRQAITDTQYF. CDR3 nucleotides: TGTGCCAGCAGCCTACGACAGGCCATCACAGATACGCAGTATTTT.

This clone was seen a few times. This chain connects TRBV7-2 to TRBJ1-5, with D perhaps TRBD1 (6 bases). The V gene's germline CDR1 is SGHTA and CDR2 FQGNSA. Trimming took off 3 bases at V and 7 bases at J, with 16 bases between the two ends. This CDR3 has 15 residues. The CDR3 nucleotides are TGTGCCAGCAGCTTTGACAGGACAAGGGGGCAGCCCCAGCATTTT. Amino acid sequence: CASSFDRTRGQPQHF.

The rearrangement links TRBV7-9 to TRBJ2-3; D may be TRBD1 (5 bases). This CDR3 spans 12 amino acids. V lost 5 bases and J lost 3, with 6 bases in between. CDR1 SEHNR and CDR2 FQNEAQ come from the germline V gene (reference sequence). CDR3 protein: CASSQGTDTQYF. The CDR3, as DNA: TGTGCCAGCAGCCAGGGTACAGATACGCAGTATTTT. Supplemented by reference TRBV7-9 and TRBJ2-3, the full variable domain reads DTGVSQNPRHKITKRGQNVTFRCDPISEHNRLYWYRQTLGQGPEFLTYFQNEAQLEKSRLLSDRFSAERPKGSFSTLEIQRTEQGDSAMYLCASSQGTDTQYFGPGTRLTVL.

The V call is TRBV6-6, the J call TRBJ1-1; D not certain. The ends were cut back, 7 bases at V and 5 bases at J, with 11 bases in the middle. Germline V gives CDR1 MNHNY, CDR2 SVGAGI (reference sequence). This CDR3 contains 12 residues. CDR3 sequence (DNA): TGTGCCAGCACTGCAGGAGGGACTGAAGCTTTCTTT. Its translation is CASTAGGTEAFF.

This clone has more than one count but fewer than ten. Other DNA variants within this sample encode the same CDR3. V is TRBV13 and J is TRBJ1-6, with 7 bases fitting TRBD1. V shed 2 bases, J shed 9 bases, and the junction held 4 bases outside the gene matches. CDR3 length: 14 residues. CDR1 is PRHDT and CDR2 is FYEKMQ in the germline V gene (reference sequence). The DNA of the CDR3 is TGTGCCAGCAGCTTATCAGGGGGTCTTTCACCCCTCCACTTT. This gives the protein CASSLSGGLSPLHF.

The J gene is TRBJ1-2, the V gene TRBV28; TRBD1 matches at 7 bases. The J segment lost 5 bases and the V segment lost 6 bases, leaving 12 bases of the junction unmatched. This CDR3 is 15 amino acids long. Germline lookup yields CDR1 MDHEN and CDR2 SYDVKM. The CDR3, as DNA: TGTGCCAGCAGCCTAAGGATACAGGGGAAATATGGCTACACCTTC. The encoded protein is CASSLRIQGKYGYTF.

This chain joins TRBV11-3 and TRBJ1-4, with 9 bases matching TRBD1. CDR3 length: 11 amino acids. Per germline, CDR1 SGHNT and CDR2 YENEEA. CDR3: CVHRGHEKLFF. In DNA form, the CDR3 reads TGTGTACACAGGGGGCATGAAAAACTGTTTTTT.

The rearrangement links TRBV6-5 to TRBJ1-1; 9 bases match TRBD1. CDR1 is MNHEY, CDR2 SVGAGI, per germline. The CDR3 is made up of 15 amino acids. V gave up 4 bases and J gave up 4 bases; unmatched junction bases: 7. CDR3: CASSFGTGSGTEAFF. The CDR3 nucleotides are TGTGCCAGCAGTTTTGGGACAGGGAGTGGCACTGAAGCTTTCTTT.